The 14 T cell receptor beta chains below were found in one sample sequenced in a study of T cells after yellow fever vaccination. From the 5' RACE reads, TCRdb called clonotypes with MiXCR, one entry per CDR3 protein. The sample lists fewer than 400,000 distinct CDR3 sequences; approximately 6% were seen once. The sample here was PBMCs, taken 5 days after the yellow fever booster vaccination. These receptors were taken from a man aged 25-45 years who received the YFV17D yellow fever vaccine.

The chain combines TRBV29-1 with TRBJ2-7, with 8 bases fitting TRBD1. From germline, CDR1 is SQVTM and CDR2 ANQGSEA. J was trimmed by 5 bases and V by 7 bases; bases with no gene match: 7. This CDR3 is 12 amino acids long. CDR3 amino acids: CSARGQGHEQYF. For the CDR3, the DNA is TGCAGCGCTCGCGGACAGGGCCACGAGCAGTACTTC.

This clonotype was picked up a small number of times. V and J are TRBV7-2 and TRBJ1-2, with D tentatively TRBD1 (6 bases). The length of the CDR3 is 15 residues. The V gene's germline CDR1 is SGHTA and CDR2 FQGNSA. The V and J ends lost 1 base and 0 bases respectively, with 9 bases between them. The CDR3 DNA is TGTGCCAGCAGCTTAGTGGGGGCGGCTAACTATGGCTACACCTTC. It translates to CASSLVGAANYGYTF.

The rearrangement uses TRBV3-1 and TRBJ1-1; TRBD1 aligns across 9 bases. The CDR3 is made up of 16 amino acids. Germline CDR1 reads LGHDT; CDR2 reads YNNKEL (reference sequence). The ends lost 2 bases at V and 1 base at J; junction bases unmatched: 5. The CDR3 spells CASSQTGGVRNTEAFF. The CDR3 bases are TGTGCCAGCAGCCAAACAGGGGGCGTGAGGAACACTGAAGCTTTCTTT.

J is TRBJ1-2 and V is TRBV27; the match to TRBD1 covers 7 bases. This CDR3 is built from 16 residues. Germline trimming cut 8 bases from V and 0 bases from J; bases unmatched to any gene: 12. Germline V gene lookup returns CDR1 MNHEY and CDR2 SMNVEV (reference sequence). The CDR3 protein is CASGSHGTASNYGYTF. The CDR3 DNA is TGTGCCAGCGGGTCGCACGGGACAGCCTCTAACTATGGCTACACCTTC.

This clonotype was detected only a few times. The V and J genes are TRBV5-6 and TRBJ2-2; 10 bases agree with TRBD2. With V trimmed by 10 bases and J by 2 bases, 8 bases remained unmatched. The germline V gene has CDR1 SGHDT and CDR2 YYEEEE. This CDR3 comprises 15 residues. This CDR3 is CAGSPSGSNTGELFF. The CDR3 nucleotides are TGTGCCGGGTCTCCTAGCGGGAGTAACACCGGGGAGCTGTTTTTT.

The chain employs TRBV10-2 and TRBJ2-7; D gene uncertain. Per germline, CDR1 WSHSY and CDR2 SAAADI. The CDR3 extends over 9 amino acids. Trimming shortened V by 7 bases and J by 5 bases, and 3 bases separated the two germline ends. The CDR3 region is CASIHEQYF. DNA of the CDR3: TGCGCCAGCATCCACGAGCAGTACTTC.

In its sample, this clonotype was seen many times. V gene TRBV7-2 combines with J gene TRBJ2-7; 12 bases fit TRBD2. The CDR3 loop spans 14 amino acids. With 1 base clipped from V and 5 bases from J, the junction kept 0 bases outside the gene matches. The germline V gene encodes CDR1 SGHTA and CDR2 FQGNSA. This CDR3 is CASSLGTSGNEQYF. The CDR3 DNA follows: TGTGCCAGCAGCTTAGGGACTAGCGGGAACGAGCAGTACTTC.

This clonotype came up once. One end of the junction does not line up with germline, which may come from a read error. The V call is TRBV20-1, the J call TRBJ2-5, with 9 bases that match TRBD2. The length of the CDR3 is 14 residues. Germline V gene sequence: CDR1 DFQATT, CDR2 SNEGSKA (reference sequence). In nucleotides, the CDR3 is TGCTGTGCTCATTCCGGGACTAGCTACGAGACCCAGTACTTC. Translated, it gives CCAHSGTSYETQYF.

This clonotype was counted only a few times. This rearrangement joins TRBV12-3 or TRBV12-4 to TRBJ1-4; D is possibly TRBD1 (6 bases). V was trimmed by 2 bases and J by 5 bases, leaving 12 bases between them. The CDR3 covers 15 residues. The chain's CDR3 is CASSLTGSPNEKLFF. The CDR3 DNA reads TGTGCCAGCAGTTTAACAGGGAGTCCAAATGAAAAACTGTTTTTT.

In this sample, this clonotype turned up many times. This sequence joins TRBV24-1 and TRBJ1-5, with D uncertain. The V and J ends lost 6 bases and 7 bases respectively, with 12 bases between them. Germline loops: CDR1 KGHDR, CDR2 SFDVKD. The CDR3 spans 13 residues. The CDR3 DNA is TGTGCCACCAGTCCCCAAGGAGGGCAGCCCCAGCATTTT. Amino acids: CATSPQGGQPQHF.

This clonotype was observed many times. The genes are TRBV19 and TRBJ2-7; D is tentatively TRBD1 or TRBD2 (6 bases each). The CDR3 loop spans 13 amino acids. V was shortened by 5 bases and J by 2 bases, with 10 bases between the two germline ends. CDR1 is LNHDA, CDR2 SQIVND, per germline (reference sequence). This chain's CDR3 is CASSPGGPYEQYF. In DNA, the CDR3 is TGTGCCAGTAGTCCCGGGGGCCCCTACGAGCAGTACTTC.

This clonotype was seen a handful of times. The rearrangement uses TRBV7-2 and TRBJ2-2; TRBD2 matches 7 bases. The V gene end was trimmed by 8 bases and the J gene end by 5 bases; junction bases not matched to a gene: 11. The germline V gene has CDR1 SGHTA and CDR2 FQGNSA. This CDR3 region has 15 residues. For the CDR3, the DNA is TGTGCCAGCCGGCGCCGGCGGGGGTCGACCGGGGAGCTGTTTTTT. Protein product: CASRRRRGSTGELFF.

This clonotype was observed at least ten times. The genes are TRBV20-1 and TRBJ2-5, with 8 bases that match TRBD1. The CDR3 extends over 13 amino acids. The ends lost 0 bases at V and 4 bases at J; junction bases unmatched: 1. In germline, CDR1 is DFQATT, CDR2 SNEGSKA (reference sequence). As DNA, the CDR3 is TGCAGTGCTAGAGAGGACAGGGTAGAGACCCAGTACTTC. Protein sequence: CSAREDRVETQYF.

This clonotype was seen more than once but under ten times. The chain joins TRBV19 to TRBJ1-5; 8 bases align to TRBD1. The CDR3 is 15 amino acids. V lost 5 bases and J lost 2; bases outside the gene matches: 5. Germline CDR1 is LNHDA and CDR2 is SQIVND (reference sequence). The CDR3 nucleotides read TGTGCCAGTAGTGGGTCAGGGGGCGGCAATCAGCCCCAGCATTTT. It yields the protein CASSGSGGGNQPQHF. The variable domain in full, completed from reference TRBV19 and TRBJ1-5, reads DGGITQSPKYLFRKEGQNVTLSCEQNLNHDAMYWYRQDPGQGLRLIYYSQIVNDFQKGDIAEGYSVSREKKESFPLTVTSAQKNPTAFYLCASSGSGGGNQPQHFGDGTRLSIL.